The entry below gives a single T cell receptor beta chain sequence along with its context. It has no known antigen specificity. Qualities for individual bases were not recorded, and no much larger clone is one base off. CDR3 length: 14 amino acids, cysteine to phenylalanine. The CDR3 DNA has 42 bases and is translated from base 1. Via the germline V gene (reference sequence), CDR1 is MNHEY and CDR2 SMNVEV. After removal of 5 bases from V and 6 bases from J, the junction retains 7 bases not matched to a gene. This sample is drawn from a study of shared T cell receptors in the human thymus (dated by TCRdb to the early 2020s). Describing the broader study: The study examined how self-reactive, shared T-cell receptor alpha chains are generated in the human thymus.

The library was built by means of the immunoSEQ multiplex PCR assay. TCRdb holds this immuneACCESS table with in-frame rearrangements only. Some clones are missing; in checked studies, unresolved V genes explain under half, and the rest has no known cause. For this sample there are approximately 730,000 clones; roughly 85% appear just once. The ten biggest clones cover around 0.0094% of the sample. Another study also made use of these data, one on human thymus T cells. Per the second study: Donors were immunologically healthy infants undergoing open corrective cardiac surgery for congenital heart defects in Finland. The thymus tissue came from surgical resects taken out during corrective cardiac surgery. Both the thymic and the peripheral blood repertoires appeared to show biased V and J gene segment usage. Highly overlapping thymic TCR repertoires among unrelated individuals were reported in the related research. The study used about eight infant thymus samples plus four related peripheral blood samples to characterize TCR alpha and beta repertoires. The cohort included six male and two female infants, with donor ages spanning 7 to 244 days. Thymocytes were freed from the tissue by mechanical means and kept at -70 degrees C as pellets of roughly 8.5-31 million cells. A QIAsymphony instrument was used to extract genomic DNA from the frozen cell pellets. The immunoSEQ multiplex PCR assay was used to amplify the TCRB and TCRAD loci from a standardized amount of quality-controlled genomic DNA. The V(D)J region was spanned by amplicons of a length sufficient to cover the CDR3 and to identify V and J genes. The commercial immunoSEQ service was used to sequence amplicons on an Illumina platform. Primer bias and sequencing errors were corrected as previously described, and TCRAD and TCRB definitions were based on the IMGT database. immunoSEQ Analyzer 3.0 and VDJTools were used for repertoire analysis, which covered basic statistics, V/J segment usage, diversity estimates, rarefaction and pairwise overlap. To estimate diversity, the Chao1, ChaoE, Efron-Thisted, Shannon and inverse Simpson indices were applied, and diversity was also estimated on datasets down-sampled to the smallest sample. Repertoire overlap used strict matching of CDR3 nucleotide sequence, V gene and J gene, with Jaccard-based multidimensional scaling clustering. On average, roughly 800,000 unique TCRB clonotypes were obtained from thymus samples, compared with some 84,000 from blood samples.

Recombination connected TRBV27 to TRBJ2-3; TRBD2 matches 8 bases in the middle. The sequence was collected from a girl less than two years old with a congenital heart defect. Donor details come from another sample of the same person, matched by shared clones. Sequencing was carried out using thymocytes. In nucleotides, the sequence is TGTGCCAGCAGTCCGGGGGGGCGTGGGGATACGCAGTATTTT. The resulting protein is CASSPGGRGDTQYF.